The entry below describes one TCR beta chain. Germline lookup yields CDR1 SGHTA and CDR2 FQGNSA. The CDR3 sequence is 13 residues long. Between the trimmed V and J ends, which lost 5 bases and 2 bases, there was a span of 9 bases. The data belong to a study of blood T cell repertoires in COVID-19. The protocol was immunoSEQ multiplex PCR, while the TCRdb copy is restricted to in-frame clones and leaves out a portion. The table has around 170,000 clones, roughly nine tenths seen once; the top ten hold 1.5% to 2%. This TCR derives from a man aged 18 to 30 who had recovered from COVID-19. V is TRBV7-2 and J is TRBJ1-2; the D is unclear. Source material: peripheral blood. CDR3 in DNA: TGTGCCAGCAGCCCTCACGGGAACTATGGCTACACCTTC. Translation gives CASSPHGNYGYTF.